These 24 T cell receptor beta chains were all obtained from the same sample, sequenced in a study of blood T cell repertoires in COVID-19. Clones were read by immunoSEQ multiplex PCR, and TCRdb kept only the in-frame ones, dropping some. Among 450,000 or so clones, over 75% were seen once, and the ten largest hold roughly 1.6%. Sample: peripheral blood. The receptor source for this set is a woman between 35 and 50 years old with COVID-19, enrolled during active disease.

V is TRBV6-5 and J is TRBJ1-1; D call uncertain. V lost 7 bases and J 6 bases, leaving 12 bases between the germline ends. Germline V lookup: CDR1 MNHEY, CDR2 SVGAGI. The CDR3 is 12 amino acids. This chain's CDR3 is CASMVGWSEAFF. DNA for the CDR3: TGTGCCAGCATGGTCGGGTGGTCTGAAGCTTTCTTT.

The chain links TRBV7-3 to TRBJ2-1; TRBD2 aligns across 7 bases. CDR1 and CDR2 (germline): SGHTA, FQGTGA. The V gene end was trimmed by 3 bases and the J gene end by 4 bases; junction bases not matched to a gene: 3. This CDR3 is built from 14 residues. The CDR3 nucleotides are TGTGCCAGCAGCTTTAGCGGGTATTACAATGAGCAGTTCTTC. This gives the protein CASSFSGYYNEQFF.

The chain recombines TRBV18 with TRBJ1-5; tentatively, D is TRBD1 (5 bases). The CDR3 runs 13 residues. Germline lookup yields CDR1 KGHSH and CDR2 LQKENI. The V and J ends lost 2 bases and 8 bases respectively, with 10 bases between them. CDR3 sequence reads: CASSPTGFEPQHF. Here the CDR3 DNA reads TGTGCCAGCTCACCAACAGGATTTGAGCCCCAGCATTTT.

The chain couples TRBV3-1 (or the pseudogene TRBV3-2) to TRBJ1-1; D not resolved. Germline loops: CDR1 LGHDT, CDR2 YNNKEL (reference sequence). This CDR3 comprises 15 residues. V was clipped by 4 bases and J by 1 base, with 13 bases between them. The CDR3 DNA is TGTGCCAGCAGCCCGTCTGTCTCCCGGAACACTGAAGCTTTCTTT. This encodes CASSPSVSRNTEAFF.

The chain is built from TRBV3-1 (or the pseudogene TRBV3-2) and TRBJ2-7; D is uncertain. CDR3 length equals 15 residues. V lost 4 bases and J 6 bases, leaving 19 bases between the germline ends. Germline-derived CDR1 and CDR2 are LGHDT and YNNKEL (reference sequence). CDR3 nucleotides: TGTGCCAGCAGCCCCCCTCCATCGGGTCGAGGCGAGCAGTACTTC. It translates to CASSPPPSGRGEQYF.

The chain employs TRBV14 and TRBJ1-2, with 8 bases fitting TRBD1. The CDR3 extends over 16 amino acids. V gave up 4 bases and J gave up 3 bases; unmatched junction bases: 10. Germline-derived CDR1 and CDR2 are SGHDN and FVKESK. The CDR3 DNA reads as TGTGCCAGCAGCCTTCGAACCGGGACAGGAGACTATGGCTACACCTTC. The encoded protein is CASSLRTGTGDYGYTF. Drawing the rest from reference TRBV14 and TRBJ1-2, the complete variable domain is EAGVTQFPSHSVIEKGQTVTLRCDPISGHDNLYWYRRVMGKEIKFLLHFVKESKQDESGMPNNRFLAERTGGTYSTLKVQPAELEDSGVYFCASSLRTGTGDYGYTFGSGTRLTVV.

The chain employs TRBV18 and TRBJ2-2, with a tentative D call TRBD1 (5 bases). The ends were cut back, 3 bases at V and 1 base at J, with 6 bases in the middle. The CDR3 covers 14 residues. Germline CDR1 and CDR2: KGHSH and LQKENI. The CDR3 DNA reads TGTGCCAGCTCACCCAGGGAGAACACCGGGGAGCTGTTTTTT. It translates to CASSPRENTGELFF.

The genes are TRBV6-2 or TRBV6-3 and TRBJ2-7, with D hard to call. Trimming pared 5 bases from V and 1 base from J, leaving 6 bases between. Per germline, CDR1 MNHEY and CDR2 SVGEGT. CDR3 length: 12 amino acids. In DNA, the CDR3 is TGTGCCAGCAGTGGAGTTTCCTACGAGCAGTACTTC. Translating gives CASSGVSYEQYF.

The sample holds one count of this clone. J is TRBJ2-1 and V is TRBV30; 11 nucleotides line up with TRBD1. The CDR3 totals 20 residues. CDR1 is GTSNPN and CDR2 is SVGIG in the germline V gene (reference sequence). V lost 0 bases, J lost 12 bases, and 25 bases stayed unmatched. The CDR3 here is CAWSVLGTGGFKGSGYGQFF. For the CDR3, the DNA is TGTGCCTGGAGTGTGTTGGGGACAGGGGGATTTAAAGGTTCTGGATATGGGCAGTTCTTC.

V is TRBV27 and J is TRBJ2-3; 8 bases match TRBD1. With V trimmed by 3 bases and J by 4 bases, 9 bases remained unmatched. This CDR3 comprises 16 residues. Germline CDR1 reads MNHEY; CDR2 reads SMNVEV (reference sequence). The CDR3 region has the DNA TGTGCCAGCAGTTTTTCGACAGGGGAGTATGCAGATACGCAGTATTTT. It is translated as CASSFSTGEYADTQYF.

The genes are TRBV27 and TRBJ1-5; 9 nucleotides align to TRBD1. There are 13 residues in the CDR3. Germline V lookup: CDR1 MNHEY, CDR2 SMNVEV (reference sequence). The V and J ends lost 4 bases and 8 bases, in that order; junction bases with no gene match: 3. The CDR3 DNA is TGTGCCAGCAGTTCGGACAGGGGAAAGCCCCAGCATTTT. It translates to CASSSDRGKPQHF.

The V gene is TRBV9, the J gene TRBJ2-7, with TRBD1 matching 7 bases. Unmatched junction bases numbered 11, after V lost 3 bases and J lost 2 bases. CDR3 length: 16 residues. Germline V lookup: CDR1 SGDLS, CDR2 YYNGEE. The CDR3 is CASSALRDSRPYEQYF. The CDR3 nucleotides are TGTGCCAGCAGCGCCCTCCGGGACAGCCGTCCCTACGAGCAGTACTTC.

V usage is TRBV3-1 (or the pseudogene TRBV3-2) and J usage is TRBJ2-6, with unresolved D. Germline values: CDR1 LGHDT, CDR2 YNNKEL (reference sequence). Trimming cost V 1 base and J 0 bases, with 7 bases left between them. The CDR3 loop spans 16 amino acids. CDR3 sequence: CASSQGETSGANVLTF. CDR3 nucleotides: TGTGCCAGCAGCCAAGGAGAAACCTCTGGGGCCAACGTCCTGACTTTC.

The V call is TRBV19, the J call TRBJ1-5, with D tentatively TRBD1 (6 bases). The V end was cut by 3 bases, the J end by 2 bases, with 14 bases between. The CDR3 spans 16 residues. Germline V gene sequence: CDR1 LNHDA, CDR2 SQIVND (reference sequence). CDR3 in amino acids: CASSIGMRGRNQPQHF. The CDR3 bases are TGTGCCAGTAGTATTGGAATGCGGGGGCGCAATCAGCCCCAGCATTTT.

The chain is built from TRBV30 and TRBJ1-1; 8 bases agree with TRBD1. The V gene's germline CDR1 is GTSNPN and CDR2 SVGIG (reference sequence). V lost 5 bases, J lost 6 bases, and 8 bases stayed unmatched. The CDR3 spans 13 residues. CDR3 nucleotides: TGTGCCTGGGTTGACAGGGGTTACGCTGAAGCTTTCTTT. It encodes CAWVDRGYAEAFF.

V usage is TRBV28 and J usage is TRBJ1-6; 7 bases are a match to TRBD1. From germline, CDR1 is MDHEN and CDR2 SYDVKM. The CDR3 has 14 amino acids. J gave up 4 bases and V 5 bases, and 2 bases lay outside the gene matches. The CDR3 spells CASSGDSYNSPLHF. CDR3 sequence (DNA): TGTGCCAGCAGTGGGGACAGTTATAATTCACCCCTCCACTTT.

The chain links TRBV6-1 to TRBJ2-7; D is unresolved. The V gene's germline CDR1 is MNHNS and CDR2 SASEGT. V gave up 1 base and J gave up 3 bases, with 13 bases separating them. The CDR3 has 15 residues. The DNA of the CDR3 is TGTGCCAGCAGTGAAGGGAGACCTAAGGTCTACGAGCAGTACTTC. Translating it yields CASSEGRPKVYEQYF.

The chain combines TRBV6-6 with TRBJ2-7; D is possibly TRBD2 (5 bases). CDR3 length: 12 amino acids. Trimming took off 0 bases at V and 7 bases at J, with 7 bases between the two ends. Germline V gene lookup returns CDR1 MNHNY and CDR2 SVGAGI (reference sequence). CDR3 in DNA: TGTGCCAGCAGTTACTCTACGGGAGAGCAGTACTTC. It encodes CASSYSTGEQYF.

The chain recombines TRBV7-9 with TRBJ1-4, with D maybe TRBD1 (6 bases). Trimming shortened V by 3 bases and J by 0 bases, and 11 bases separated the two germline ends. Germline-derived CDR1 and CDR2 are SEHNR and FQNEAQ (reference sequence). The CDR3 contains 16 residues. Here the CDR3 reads CASSLGDTPTNEKLFF. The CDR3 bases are TGTGCCAGCAGCTTGGGGGACACACCAACTAATGAAAAACTGTTTTTT.

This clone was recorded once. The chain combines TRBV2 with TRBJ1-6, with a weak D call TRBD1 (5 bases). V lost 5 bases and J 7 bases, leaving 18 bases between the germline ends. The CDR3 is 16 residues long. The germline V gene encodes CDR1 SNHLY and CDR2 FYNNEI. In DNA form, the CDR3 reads TGTGCCAGCAGTCCTTTCGACAGACGGATAAATTCACCCCTCCACTTT. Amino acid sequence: CASSPFDRRINSPLHF.

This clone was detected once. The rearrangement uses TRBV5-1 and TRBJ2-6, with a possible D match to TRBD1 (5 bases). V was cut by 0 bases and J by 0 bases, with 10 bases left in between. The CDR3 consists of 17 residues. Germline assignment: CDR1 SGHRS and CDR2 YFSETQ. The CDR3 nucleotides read TGCGCCAGCAGCTTGGCAGACAGTCACTCTGGGGCCAACGTCCTGACTTTC. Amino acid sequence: CASSLADSHSGANVLTF.

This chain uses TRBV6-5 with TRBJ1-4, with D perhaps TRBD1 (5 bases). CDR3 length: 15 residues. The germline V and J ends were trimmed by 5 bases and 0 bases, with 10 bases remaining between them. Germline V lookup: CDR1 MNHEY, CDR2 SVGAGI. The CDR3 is CASSQQVATNEKLFF. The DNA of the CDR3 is TGTGCCAGCAGTCAACAGGTAGCAACTAATGAAAAACTGTTTTTT.

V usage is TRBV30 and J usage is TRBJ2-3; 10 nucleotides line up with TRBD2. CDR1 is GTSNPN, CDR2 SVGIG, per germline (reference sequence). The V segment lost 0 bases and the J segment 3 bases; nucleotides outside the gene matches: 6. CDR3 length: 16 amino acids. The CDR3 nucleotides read TGTGCCTGGAGTGTACGGAGCGGGGGGGCTACAGATACGCAGTATTTT. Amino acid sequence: CAWSVRSGGATDTQYF.

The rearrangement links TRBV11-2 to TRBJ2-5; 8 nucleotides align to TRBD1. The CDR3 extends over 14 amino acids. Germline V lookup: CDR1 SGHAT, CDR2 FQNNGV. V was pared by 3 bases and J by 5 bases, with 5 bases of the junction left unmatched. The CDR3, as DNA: TGTGCCAGCAGCTTGGGGACAGGATGGGAGACCCAGTACTTC. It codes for CASSLGTGWETQYF.